This record looks at one T cell receptor (beta chain) sequence and its context. This specimen comes from a study of blood T cell repertoires in COVID-19. Study details: Samples of COVID-19 (acute and convalescent) were obtained from the United States, Italy and Spain. The cDNA or gDNA used as material had been derived from T cells, B-cell-depleted T cells, or PBMCs.

Sequenced by immunoSEQ multiplex PCR; TCRdb stores in-frame clones only, minus some. The sample yields tens of thousands of clones, around 82% seen once. Trimming took off 9 bases at V and 5 bases at J, with 16 bases between the two ends. The CDR3 spans 13 residues. The germline CDR1 and CDR2 sequences are LNHDA and SQIVND (reference sequence). The clonotype originates from a man in his fifties or sixties with acute or convalescent COVID-19. Input material: peripheral blood. The chain combines TRBV19 with TRBJ1-1; D is perhaps TRBD1 (6 bases). CDR3 DNA: TGTGCCAGCGAGTCAAGGGGGACAACTGAAGCTTTCTTT. Its translation: CASESRGTTEAFF.